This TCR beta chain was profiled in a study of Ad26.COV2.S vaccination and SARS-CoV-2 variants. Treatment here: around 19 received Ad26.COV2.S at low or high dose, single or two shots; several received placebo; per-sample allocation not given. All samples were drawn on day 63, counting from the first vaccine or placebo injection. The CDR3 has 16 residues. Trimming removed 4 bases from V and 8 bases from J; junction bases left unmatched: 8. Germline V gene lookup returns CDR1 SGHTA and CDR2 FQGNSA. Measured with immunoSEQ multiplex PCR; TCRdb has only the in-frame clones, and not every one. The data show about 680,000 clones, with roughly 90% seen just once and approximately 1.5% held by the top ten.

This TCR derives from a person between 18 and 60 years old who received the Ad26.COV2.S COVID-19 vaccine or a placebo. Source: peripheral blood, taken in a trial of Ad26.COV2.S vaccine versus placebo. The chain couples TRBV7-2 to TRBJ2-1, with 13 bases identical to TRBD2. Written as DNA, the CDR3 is TGTGCCAGCAGCTCTCCTCCGGGACTAGCGGGATATGAGCAGTTCTTC. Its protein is CASSSPPGLAGYEQFF.